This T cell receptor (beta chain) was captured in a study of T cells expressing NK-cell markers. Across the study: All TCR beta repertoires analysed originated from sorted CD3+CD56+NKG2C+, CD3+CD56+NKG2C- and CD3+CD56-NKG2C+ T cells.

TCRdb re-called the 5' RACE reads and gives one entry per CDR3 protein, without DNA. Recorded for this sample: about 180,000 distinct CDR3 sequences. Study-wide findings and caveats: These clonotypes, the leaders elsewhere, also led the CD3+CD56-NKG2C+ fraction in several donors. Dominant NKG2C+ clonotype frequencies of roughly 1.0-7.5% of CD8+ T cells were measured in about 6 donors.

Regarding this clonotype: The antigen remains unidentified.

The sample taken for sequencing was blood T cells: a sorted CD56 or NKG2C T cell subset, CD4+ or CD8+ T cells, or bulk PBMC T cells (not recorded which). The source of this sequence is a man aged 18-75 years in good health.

The CDR3: CASRPGLGGGELFF. The chain employs TRBV2 and TRBJ2-2; TCRdb lists TRBD2, though no DNA is available to test this call. The germline V gene has CDR1 SNHLY and CDR2 FYNNEI. This CDR3 is 14 amino acids long.